This TCR beta chain was retrieved from a study of cytomegalovirus exposure and HLA in healthy donors. Of note for this clone: The antigen is not known.

The CDR3 loop spans 12 amino acids. V lost 6 bases, J lost 11 bases, and 17 bases lay in between. The V gene's germline CDR1 is SNHLY and CDR2 FYNNEI. Study-level findings and limits: The study designated roughly 160 TCR beta chains cytomegalovirus-associated.

13 Jbeta primers and 60 Vbeta primers were used for the PCR. Using immunoSEQ multiplex PCR, the repertoire was profiled, and TCRdb retains in-frame clones only, with some absent. The repertoire consists of approximately 190,000 clones, with about two thirds occurring once and the leading ten covering roughly 2.5%. Input material: PBMCs. The TCR comes from a man in his forties in good health and CMV-seropositive. The chain joins TRBV2 to TRBJ2-7; tentatively, D is TRBD1 (6 bases). The CDR3 bases are TGTGCCAGCAGCGAGACAGGCCCGTTCGAGTACTTC. Translated: CASSETGPFEYF.